The 27 T cell receptor beta chains in this list originate from one sample, sequenced in a study of graft-versus-host responses after intestinal transplantation. These receptors' targets are unknown. Using immunoSEQ multiplex PCR, the repertoire was profiled, and TCRdb retains in-frame clones only, with some absent. Of about 150,000 clones detected, 92% appear once; the ten largest clones hold 0.19%. Here the sequenced sample was unstimulated CD4+ T cells sorted from spleen or lymph node cells, taken before intestinal transplant. The receptors derive from a human donor who received an intestinal transplant.

The gene calls are TRBV11-3 and TRBJ2-2; 14 positions match TRBD2. The CDR3 is made up of 16 amino acids. V gave up 5 bases and J gave up 7 bases; unmatched junction bases: 6. The V gene's germline CDR1 is SGHNT and CDR2 YENEEA. CDR3 nucleotide sequence: TGTGCCAGCAGCCGAGGACTAGCGGGAGGCCGCGGGGAGCTGTTTTTT. Translating gives CASSRGLAGGRGELFF.

The V call is TRBV6-6, the J call TRBJ1-2, with no clear D. Germline CDR1 is MNHNY and CDR2 is SVGAGI (reference sequence). V lost 4 bases, J lost 10 bases, and 16 bases lay in between. This CDR3 has 13 amino acids. Here the CDR3 DNA reads TGTGCCAGCAGTTTTGGTGTAGGTATTGACTACACCTTC. Its protein product is CASSFGVGIDYTF.

This clone was seen just once. The V call is TRBV7-3, the J call TRBJ2-1, with D maybe TRBD2 (6 bases). Trimming removed 5 bases from V and 9 bases from J, with 20 bases in between. CDR1 and CDR2 (germline): SGHTA, FQGTGA. This CDR3 comprises 15 residues. In DNA, the CDR3 is TGTGCCAGCAGCCTTTCTAGCGCCCTAAGGACTGAGCAGTTCTTC. This encodes CASSLSSALRTEQFF.

The V gene is TRBV6-1, the J gene TRBJ2-5; 7 nucleotides align to TRBD2. Germline values: CDR1 MNHNS, CDR2 SASEGT. V dropped 2 bases and J dropped 1; count of bases not matched to a gene: 7. CDR3 length: 16 amino acids. This chain's CDR3 is CASSELGGISQETQYF. The CDR3 nucleotides are TGTGCCAGCAGTGAACTGGGGGGGATCTCCCAAGAGACCCAGTACTTC.

A few counts support this clone. V and J are TRBV5-6 and TRBJ1-2; tentative D call: TRBD1 (5 bases). This CDR3 is 13 amino acids long. Looked up from germline, CDR1 is SGHDT and CDR2 is YYEEEE. The ends were cut back, 1 base at V and 3 bases at J, with 7 bases in the middle. DNA for the CDR3: TGTGCCAGCAGCTTGTGGGGGGACTATGGCTACACCTTC. It encodes CASSLWGDYGYTF.

J is TRBJ2-7 and V is TRBV5-4, with 12 positions matching TRBD2. The germline CDR1 and CDR2 sequences are SGHNT and YYREEE (reference sequence). The CDR3 is 15 amino acids. Trimming removed 5 bases from V and 2 bases from J; junction bases left unmatched: 5. The CDR3, as DNA: TGTGCCAGCAGTTTCGGACTAGCGGGAACCTACGAGCAGTACTTC. Residues: CASSFGLAGTYEQYF.

This chain links TRBV14 with TRBJ2-5; D unclear. From germline, CDR1 is SGHDN and CDR2 FVKESK. The CDR3 is made up of 11 amino acids. The germline V and J ends were trimmed by 1 base and 5 bases, with 2 bases remaining between them. CDR3 protein: CASSQVETQYF. Here the CDR3 DNA reads TGTGCCAGCAGCCAAGTGGAGACCCAGTACTTC.

Written as DNA, the CDR3 is TGTGCCAGCAGCCCTTTCCCAACGGGGCCGGGGACTGGGGACGGGGAAAAACTGTTTTTT. Its protein is CASSPFPTGPGTGDGEKLFF. The chain couples TRBV28 to TRBJ1-4; the D gene is possibly TRBD1 (5 bases). The V end lost 6 bases, the J end lost 8 bases, and 34 bases lay between the germline ends. CDR1 is MDHEN and CDR2 is SYDVKM in the germline V gene. The CDR3 runs 20 residues.

The chain carries TRBV6-6 and TRBJ2-5; no firm D call. V was shortened by 0 bases and J by 1 base, with 6 bases between the two germline ends. The CDR3 extends over 14 amino acids. Germline V gene lookup returns CDR1 MNHNY and CDR2 SVGAGI (reference sequence). The CDR3 coding sequence is TGTGCCAGCAGTTACTCGAAAACCCAAGAGACCCAGTACTTC. Amino acids: CASSYSKTQETQYF.

The chain is built from TRBV9 and TRBJ2-1; 8 nucleotides agree with TRBD2. The CDR3 loop spans 18 amino acids. After removal of 4 bases from V and 4 bases from J, the junction contained 16 bases not matched to a gene. CDR1 is SGDLS, CDR2 YYNGEE, per germline. The CDR3 protein is CASSPGLARNSGYNEQFF. CDR3 sequence (DNA): TGTGCCAGCAGCCCAGGACTAGCCCGTAATTCGGGATACAATGAGCAGTTCTTC.

This clone appeared once. The CDR3 loop is CASSSLGAPSTDTQYF. The CDR3 nucleotides are TGTGCCAGCAGTTCCTTGGGAGCGCCTAGCACAGATACGCAGTATTTT. The genes are TRBV27 and TRBJ2-3, with TRBD2 as a possible D gene (5 bases). The V gene lost 4 bases and the J gene lost 0 bases, with 14 bases spanning the gap. This CDR3 has 16 residues. Germline V lookup: CDR1 MNHEY, CDR2 SMNVEV (reference sequence).

V is TRBV7-3 and J is TRBJ2-7; no clear D. The CDR3 extends over 13 amino acids. Germline assignment: CDR1 SGHTA and CDR2 FQGTGA. Deletions cut 1 base from V and 0 bases from J, with 4 bases between. The CDR3 DNA reads as TGTGCCAGCAGCTTAAGGGGCTCCTACGAGCAGTACTTC. This encodes CASSLRGSYEQYF.

This clone was observed a handful of times. The genes are TRBV6-6 and TRBJ1-2; 7 bases are a match to TRBD1. J lost 7 bases, V lost 6 bases, and 14 bases had no gene match. The CDR3 covers 15 residues. Germline V gives CDR1 MNHNY, CDR2 SVGAGI (reference sequence). The chain's CDR3 is CASSPTSGRGLGYTF. DNA for the CDR3: TGTGCCAGCAGCCCCACCTCTGGGAGGGGGCTTGGCTACACCTTC.

V is TRBV6-1 and J is TRBJ2-7; 8 nucleotides line up with TRBD1. The CDR3 spans 14 residues. With 6 bases clipped from V and 3 bases from J, the junction kept 7 bases outside the gene matches. Germline values: CDR1 MNHNS, CDR2 SASEGT. The CDR3 here is CASSGTGWVYEQYF. Here the CDR3 DNA reads TGTGCCAGCAGCGGGACAGGATGGGTCTACGAGCAGTACTTC.

The gene calls are TRBV28 and TRBJ1-2, with 10 bases matching TRBD1. Trimming took 7 bases from V and 6 from J; bases not matched to a gene: 5. CDR1 and CDR2 from the germline V gene are MDHEN and SYDVKM. The CDR3 is 13 residues long. DNA of the CDR3: TGTGCCAGCATGACAGGGGGCTGGGATGGCTACACCTTC. This translates into CASMTGGWDGYTF.

The chain couples TRBV9 to TRBJ2-3; D possibly corresponds to TRBD2 (6 bases). This CDR3 has 16 residues. Germline loops: CDR1 SGDLS, CDR2 YYNGEE. V was shortened by 0 bases and J by 3 bases, with 14 bases between the two germline ends. CDR3 nucleotide sequence: TGTGCCAGCAGCGTAGCGGGGGTGTCCTGGACAGATACGCAGTATTTT. Translated, it gives CASSVAGVSWTDTQYF.

CDR3 nucleotide sequence: TGCGCCAGCAGCCAAGAAGTTCGGTCCTACAATGAGCAGTTCTTC. The encoded protein is CASSQEVRSYNEQFF. The J gene is TRBJ2-1, the V gene TRBV4-3; D is unclear. Germline V gene lookup returns CDR1 LGHNA and CDR2 YSLEER. V shed 0 bases and J shed 1 base, with 7 bases lying between them. The CDR3 totals 15 residues.

This clone was observed a few times. The chain couples TRBV19 to TRBJ2-3, with 10 bases identical to TRBD1. In germline, CDR1 is LNHDA, CDR2 SQIVND (reference sequence). Losses at the gene ends were 5 bases for V and 3 bases for J; bases not matched to a gene: 2. There are 14 residues in the CDR3. The CDR3 region has the DNA TGTGCCAGTAGTCGGGACAGGGGTACAGATACGCAGTATTTT. Translation: CASSRDRGTDTQYF.

This sequence joins TRBV5-1 and TRBJ2-1; 11 bases are a match to TRBD2. CDR1 and CDR2 (germline): SGHRS, YFSETQ. V gave up 3 bases and J gave up 7 bases; unmatched junction bases: 9. The CDR3 contains 16 residues. CDR3 sequence reads: CASSSNLAGGGNEQFF. CDR3 DNA: TGCGCCAGCAGCTCCAACCTAGCGGGAGGAGGGAATGAGCAGTTCTTC. Based on the CDR3 plus reference TRBV5-1 and TRBJ2-1, the full variable domain is KAGVTQTPRYLIKTRGQQVTLSCSPISGHRSVSWYQQTPGQGLQFLFEYFSETQRNKGNFPGRFSGRQFSNSRSEMNVSTLELGDSALYLCASSSNLAGGGNEQFFGPGTRLTVL.

Only one count was recorded for this clone. The gene calls are TRBV27 and TRBJ2-1, with TRBD2 matching over 9 bases. The germline V gene has CDR1 MNHEY and CDR2 SMNVEV (reference sequence). There are 15 residues in the CDR3. V shed 7 bases and J 7 bases; nucleotides not matched to a gene: 11. Here the CDR3 reads CASTEAGGPTNEQFF. The CDR3 nucleotides read TGTGCCAGCACGGAGGCGGGAGGGCCTACAAATGAGCAGTTCTTC.

The chain couples TRBV6-1 to TRBJ2-7; D perhaps matches TRBD2 (6 bases). Per the germline V gene, CDR1 is MNHNS and CDR2 is SASEGT. Deletions cut 7 bases from V and 5 bases from J, with 9 bases between. The CDR3 is 11 residues long. CDR3 in DNA: TGTGCCAGCAAGCGGGCACACGAGCAGTACTTC. This gives the protein CASKRAHEQYF.

The chain is built from TRBV28 and TRBJ2-5, with D possibly TRBD2 on 7 matching bases. V shed 6 bases and J shed 10 bases, with 33 bases lying between them. CDR3 length equals 18 residues. Germline assignment: CDR1 MDHEN and CDR2 SYDVKM. CDR3 nucleotides: TGTGCCAGCAGGTCTCCTGGGGGGCCGGGGGGTTCCCAAGAGGACCAGTACTTC. Translation gives CASRSPGGPGGSQEDQYF.

This chain connects TRBV10-2 to TRBJ2-2, with 11 bases identical to TRBD2. CDR1 and CDR2 (germline): WSHSY, SAAADI. J was trimmed by 5 bases and V by 4 bases; bases with no gene match: 0. The CDR3 has 14 residues. The CDR3 is CASSVAGGTGELFF. CDR3 sequence (DNA): TGCGCCAGCAGTGTAGCGGGAGGGACCGGGGAGCTGTTTTTT.

The V call is TRBV5-1, the J call TRBJ2-1, with D perhaps TRBD2 (6 bases). CDR3 length: 15 residues. V shed 0 bases and J shed 6 bases, with 13 bases lying between them. The germline gives CDR1 SGHRS, CDR2 YFSETQ. The CDR3 nucleotides are TGCGCCAGCAGCTTGGGTGGGACTGGAGTCAATGAGCAGTTCTTC. Protein product: CASSLGGTGVNEQFF.

The chain links TRBV5-4 to TRBJ2-7; no firm D call. CDR3 size: 14 residues. V was clipped by 3 bases and J by 0 bases, with 10 bases between them. CDR1 and CDR2 (germline): SGHNT, YYREEE (reference sequence). The CDR3 here is CASSSPRASYEQYF. The CDR3 region has the DNA TGTGCCAGCAGCTCCCCGCGAGCCTCCTACGAGCAGTACTTC.

This clone appeared a single time. The gene calls are TRBV30 and TRBJ2-3; 8 bases fit TRBD1. Germline values: CDR1 GTSNPN, CDR2 SVGIG (reference sequence). V shed 8 bases and J 0 bases; nucleotides not matched to a gene: 10. The CDR3 totals 15 residues. This chain's CDR3 is CAGSTTGASTDTQYF. The DNA for the CDR3 is TGTGCCGGGTCGACGACAGGGGCTAGCACAGATACGCAGTATTTT.

The chain couples TRBV4-1 to TRBJ1-1, with D unresolved. V lost 0 bases to trimming and J lost 0 bases, with 8 bases between them. Germline loops: CDR1 MGHRA, CDR2 YSYEKL. The CDR3 runs 15 residues. The CDR3 coding sequence is TGCGCCAGCAGCCAAGAATCCTTAATGAACACTGAAGCTTTCTTT. Amino acid sequence: CASSQESLMNTEAFF.